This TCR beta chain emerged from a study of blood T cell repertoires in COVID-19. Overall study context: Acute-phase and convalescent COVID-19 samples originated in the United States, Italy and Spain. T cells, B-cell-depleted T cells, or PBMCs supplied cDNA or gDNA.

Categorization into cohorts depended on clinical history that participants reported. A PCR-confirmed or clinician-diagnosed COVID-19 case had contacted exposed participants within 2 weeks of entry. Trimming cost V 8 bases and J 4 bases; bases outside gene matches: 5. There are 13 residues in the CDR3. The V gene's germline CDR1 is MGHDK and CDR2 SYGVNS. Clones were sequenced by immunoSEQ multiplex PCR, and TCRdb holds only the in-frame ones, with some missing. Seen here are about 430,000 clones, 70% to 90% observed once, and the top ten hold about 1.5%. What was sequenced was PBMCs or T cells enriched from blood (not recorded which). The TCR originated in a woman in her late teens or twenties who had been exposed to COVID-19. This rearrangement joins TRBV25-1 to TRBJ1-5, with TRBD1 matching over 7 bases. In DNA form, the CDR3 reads TGTGCCAGCCGGGAGGGGGCGAATCAGCCCCAGCATTTT. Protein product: CASREGANQPQHF.